Below are 17 T cell receptor beta chains sequenced from a single sample in a study of blood T cell repertoires in COVID-19. Profiling relied on immunoSEQ multiplex PCR, and the TCRdb table lists in-frame clones only, not all of them. The sample has some 340,000 clones; 90% to 95% are singletons. Sequencing used PBMCs or T cells enriched from blood (not recorded which). Every receptor here comes from a woman aged 30 to 39 who had been exposed to COVID-19.

The chain employs TRBV5-4 and TRBJ2-2; 10 positions match TRBD2. CDR3 size: 15 residues. Unmatched junction bases numbered 4, after V lost 4 bases and J lost 4 bases. Germline V gene data show CDR1 as SGHNT and CDR2 as YYREEE (reference sequence). The CDR3 sequence is CASSKTSGATGELFF. The DNA of the CDR3 is TGTGCCAGCAGCAAAACTAGCGGGGCCACCGGGGAGCTGTTTTTT.

The chain is built from TRBV13 and TRBJ2-7; a weak D match, TRBD1 (5 bases). Trimming pared 3 bases from V and 1 base from J, leaving 16 bases between. The CDR3 loop spans 16 amino acids. Germline assignment: CDR1 PRHDT and CDR2 FYEKMQ (reference sequence). The CDR3 region is CASSFQGASGSYEQYF. The DNA for the CDR3 is TGTGCCAGCAGCTTCCAAGGGGCCTCAGGGTCCTACGAGCAGTACTTC.

This clone appeared once. This rearrangement joins TRBV30 to TRBJ1-2; TRBD1 matches 7 bases. The CDR3 loop spans 16 amino acids. Germline V gene lookup returns CDR1 GTSNPN and CDR2 SVGIG (reference sequence). V lost 3 bases, J lost 0 bases, and 10 bases stayed unmatched. The CDR3 here is CAWRRGRIGSNYGYTF. In DNA form, the CDR3 reads TGTGCCTGGAGGAGGGGGCGAATAGGTTCTAACTATGGCTACACCTTC.

CDR3 loop: CASKQGAIPPGELFF. The CDR3 bases are TGTGCCAGCAAACAGGGGGCGATCCCTCCCGGGGAGCTGTTTTTT. V usage is TRBV5-6 and J usage is TRBJ2-2; 9 bases align to TRBD1. The CDR3 has 15 amino acids. V gave up 6 bases and J gave up 6 bases; unmatched junction bases: 9. Germline CDR1 is SGHDT and CDR2 is YYEEEE.

The chain combines TRBV16 with TRBJ1-3; tentatively, D is TRBD1 (5 bases). V lost 4 bases and J lost 0, with 13 bases in between. Germline CDR1 KGHSY, CDR2 FQNENV. The CDR3 has 16 residues. The DNA of the CDR3 is TGTGCCAGCAGCCCACAGGCACAGGTCTCTGGAAACACCATATATTTT. Translated: CASSPQAQVSGNTIYF.

This chain joins TRBV29-1 and TRBJ1-2, with D possibly matching TRBD1 (5 bases). Trimming left V 3 bases short and J 8 bases short, with 10 bases between. Germline V lookup: CDR1 SQVTM, CDR2 ANQGSEA. The CDR3 loop spans 11 amino acids. CDR3 sequence (DNA): TGCAGCGTTGAGGGACTTGACGGCTACACCTTC. Amino acids: CSVEGLDGYTF.

The genes are TRBV27 and TRBJ1-1; D gene uncertain. Germline V gene sequence: CDR1 MNHEY, CDR2 SMNVEV (reference sequence). This CDR3 comprises 14 residues. Trimming cost V 3 bases and J 5 bases, with 13 bases left between them. The CDR3 coding sequence is TGTGCCAGCAGTTTCTCCTACTCCGGGACTGAAGCTTTCTTT. Its translation: CASSFSYSGTEAFF.

This clone was detected only once. The V call is TRBV7-8, the J call TRBJ1-6; a possible D gene is TRBD1 (6 bases). CDR1 and CDR2 from the germline V gene are SGHVS and FQNEAQ. The CDR3 length is 15 residues. The V and J ends lost 1 base and 10 bases respectively, with 14 bases between them. The CDR3 DNA reads as TGTGCCAGCAGCTTAGTGAAGGGGGATCGGTCACCCCTCCACTTT. Its translation: CASSLVKGDRSPLHF. Full variable domain (outside the CDR3, taken from reference TRBV7-8 and TRBJ1-6): GAGVSQSPRYKVAKRGQDVALRCDPISGHVSLFWYQQALGQGPEFLTYFQNEAQLDKSGLPSDRFFAERPEGSVSTLKIQRTQQEDSAVYLCASSLVKGDRSPLHFGNGTRLTVT.

The gene calls are TRBV6-4 and TRBJ1-1; D might be TRBD1 (5 bases). The CDR3 runs to 13 residues. CDR1 is MRHNA, CDR2 SNTAGT, per germline. V was shortened by 6 bases and J by 1 base, with 9 bases between the two germline ends. The CDR3 nucleotides are TGTGCCAGCAGAAACCAGGGGAACACTGAAGCTTTCTTT. It is translated as CASRNQGNTEAFF.

CDR3 DNA: TGTGCCAGCAGTTACGGACAGGGCTTTAATTCACCCCTCCACTTT. Its translation: CASSYGQGFNSPLHF. V gene TRBV6-5 combines with J gene TRBJ1-6, with TRBD1 identical over 8 bases. In germline, CDR1 is MNHEY, CDR2 SVGAGI. With V trimmed by 2 bases and J by 6 bases, 3 bases remained unmatched. The CDR3 sequence is 15 residues long.

V usage is TRBV18 and J usage is TRBJ1-1, with D maybe TRBD1 (6 bases). Germline CDR1 reads KGHSH; CDR2 reads LQKENI. The CDR3 is made up of 15 amino acids. Deletions cut 0 bases from V and 0 bases from J, with 8 bases between. Here the CDR3 reads CASSPPQGMNTEAFF. The DNA for the CDR3 is TGTGCCAGCTCACCACCACAGGGCATGAACACTGAAGCTTTCTTT. The whole variable domain, remainder taken from reference TRBV18 and TRBJ1-1, is NAGVMQNPRHLVRRRGQEARLRCSPMKGHSHVYWYRQLPEEGLKFMVYLQKENIIDESGMPKERFSAEFPKEGPSILRIQQVVRGDSAAYFCASSPPQGMNTEAFFGQGTRLTVV.

The CDR3 DNA follows: TGTGCCAGCAAGGACAGGTACAATGAGCAGTTCTTC. Amino acids: CASKDRYNEQFF. This sequence joins TRBV21-1 and TRBJ2-1; the table's TRBD1 call for D was not verified on the DNA. TRBV21-1 is a pseudogene locus. The CDR3 sequence is 12 residues long.

The CDR3 is CASSQVLASNTGELFF. CDR3 DNA: TGCGCCAGCAGCCAAGTCCTAGCGTCGAACACCGGGGAGCTGTTTTTT. The chain is built from TRBV4-3 and TRBJ2-2; perhaps TRBD2 as D (6 bases). With 1 base removed from V and 0 bases from J, the gap between germline ends came to 9 bases. The germline CDR1 and CDR2 sequences are LGHNA and YSLEER. CDR3 length equals 16 residues.

The CDR3 protein is CASSYGQGAFF. CDR3 nucleotide sequence: TGTGCCAGCAGTTATGGACAGGGAGCTTTCTTT. The V gene is TRBV6-2 or TRBV6-3, the J gene TRBJ1-1; 8 bases line up with TRBD1. CDR3 length equals 11 residues. The J segment lost 10 bases and the V segment lost 3 bases, leaving 1 base of the junction unmatched. The germline V gene has CDR1 MNHEY and CDR2 SVGEGT.

This sequence joins TRBV3-1 (or the pseudogene TRBV3-2) and TRBJ2-1, with D hard to call. CDR1 and CDR2 (germline): LGHDT, YNNKEL (reference sequence). This CDR3 region has 12 residues. Trimming stripped 10 bases from V and 9 bases from J, with 16 bases between. This chain's CDR3 is CATSSYDSEQFF. CDR3 nucleotide sequence: TGTGCCACCTCAAGCTACGATAGTGAGCAGTTCTTC.

The V call is TRBV5-1, the J call TRBJ2-1, with D maybe TRBD1 (6 bases). The CDR3 has 14 amino acids. V dropped 2 bases and J dropped 1 base, with 7 bases sitting between them. CDR1 is SGHRS, CDR2 YFSETQ, per germline. The CDR3 coding sequence is TGCGCCAGCAGCTTCCAGGGGTCCTACAATGAGCAGTTCTTC. Its translation: CASSFQGSYNEQFF.

The J gene is TRBJ2-2, the V gene TRBV4-2; tentatively, D is TRBD1 (5 bases). CDR1 and CDR2 (germline): LGHNA, YNFKEQ. V gave up 0 bases and J gave up 1 base, with 12 bases separating them. The CDR3 is 17 residues long. The CDR3 spells CASSQELQGENTGELFF. The CDR3 region has the DNA TGTGCCAGCAGCCAAGAGTTGCAGGGCGAGAACACCGGGGAGCTGTTTTTT.